This passage covers 26 T cell receptor beta chains from one sample sequenced in a study of STAT5B mutations in CD4+ large granular lymphocyte leukemia. Data came from immunoSEQ multiplex PCR; TCRdb stores just in-frame clones and leaves some out. The table lists about 30,000 clones, 70% to 85% of them singletons. Sequencing was performed on CD4+ T cells from blood buffy coats. All receptors come from a human donor in good health.

The gene calls are TRBV5-1 and TRBJ2-5, with a possible D match to TRBD2 (7 bases). CDR3 size: 12 residues. Trimming pared 5 bases from V and 13 bases from J, leaving 18 bases between. Germline V gene lookup returns CDR1 SGHRS and CDR2 YFSETQ. DNA for the CDR3: TGCGCCAGCAGGGCGAACGGGGGGCCTGCGTACTTC. Translated: CASRANGGPAYF.

The chain combines TRBV30 with TRBJ1-1; a possible D gene is TRBD1 (5 bases). V lost 5 bases to trimming and J lost 0 bases, with 13 bases between them. CDR1 and CDR2 from the germline V gene are GTSNPN and SVGIG (reference sequence). CDR3 length: 14 amino acids. The CDR3 loop reads CAWSPRGLNTEAFF. CDR3 DNA: TGTGCCTGGTCGCCGAGGGGCTTGAACACTGAAGCTTTCTTT. The full variable domain, in which reference TRBV30 and TRBJ1-1 provide the parts outside the CDR3, is SQTIHQWPATLVQPVGSPLSLECTVEGTSNPNLYWYRQAAGRGLQLLFYSVGIGQISSEVPQNLSASRPQDRQFILSSKKLLLSDSGFYLCAWSPRGLNTEAFFGQGTRLTVV.

The chain joins TRBV6-1 to TRBJ2-7, with D hard to call. The V gene lost 0 bases and the J gene lost 1 base, with 10 bases spanning the gap. This CDR3 is 15 amino acids long. CDR1 and CDR2 from the germline V gene are MNHNS and SASEGT. The chain's CDR3 is CASSEAWRSSYEQYF. CDR3 nucleotides: TGTGCCAGCAGTGAAGCATGGCGCAGTTCCTACGAGCAGTACTTC.

The V gene is TRBV6-5, the J gene TRBJ2-1; TRBD1 matches at 8 bases. Germline-derived CDR1 and CDR2 are MNHEY and SVGAGI. With V trimmed by 6 bases and J by 5 bases, 9 bases remained unmatched. The CDR3 sequence is 15 residues long. DNA of the CDR3: TGTGCCAGCAGGGGGACAGGACGACACAACAATGAGCAGTTCTTC. Its protein is CASRGTGRHNNEQFF.

The chain combines TRBV5-1 with TRBJ1-1; no definite D call. The V end was cut by 3 bases, the J end by 6 bases, with 12 bases between. This CDR3 contains 13 residues. The germline CDR1 and CDR2 sequences are SGHRS and YFSETQ. The DNA for the CDR3 is TGCGCCAGCAGCTCTGGCAGTCCCGCTGAAGCTTTCTTT. Encoded protein: CASSSGSPAEAFF.

This rearrangement joins TRBV21-1 to TRBJ2-1; TRBD2, the table's D call, was not compared with the DNA. TRBV21-1 is noted as a pseudogene. The CDR3 is 17 residues long. Here the CDR3 reads CASSPPAGGTSYNEQFF. CDR3 nucleotides: TGTGCCAGCAGCCCCCCGGCGGGGGGGACGTCCTACAATGAGCAGTTCTTC.

The rearrangement links TRBV14 to TRBJ2-1; the match to TRBD2 covers 11 bases. V lost 1 base to trimming and J lost 0 bases; unmatched junction nucleotides: 11. The CDR3 is made up of 20 amino acids. The germline V gene has CDR1 SGHDN and CDR2 FVKESK. In DNA form, the CDR3 reads TGTGCCAGCAGCCAAGCTCCAACACCTAGCGGGAGGAGCTCCTACAATGAGCAGTTCTTC. This codes for CASSQAPTPSGRSSYNEQFF.

In its sample, this clone was seen a few times. The chain recombines TRBV10-3 with TRBJ1-2; D is possibly TRBD1 (5 bases). The CDR3 is 13 amino acids. CDR1 and CDR2 from the germline V gene are ENHRY and SYGVKD. Trimming removed 4 bases at V and 7 bases at J, with 13 bases between. The CDR3 region is CAISGEGASGYTF. The CDR3 DNA reads as TGTGCCATCAGTGGCGAAGGGGCCTCTGGCTACACCTTC.

The chain carries TRBV5-1 and TRBJ2-3; D is unclear. With 8 bases removed from V and 1 base from J, the gap between germline ends came to 8 bases. CDR1 is SGHRS and CDR2 is YFSETQ in the germline V gene. The CDR3 spans 12 residues. The CDR3: CASALGTDTQYF. In nucleotides, the CDR3 is TGCGCCAGTGCCTTGGGCACAGATACGCAGTATTTT.

The chain couples TRBV30 to TRBJ2-5; maybe TRBD1 (7 bases). Deletions cut 4 bases from V and 5 bases from J, with 20 bases between. There are 15 residues in the CDR3. Per germline, CDR1 GTSNPN and CDR2 SVGIG (reference sequence). CDR3 DNA sequence: TGTGCCTGGACCACGGGACAGACAGGGAGGGAGACCCAGTACTTC. Its protein product is CAWTTGQTGRETQYF.

This clone showed up just once. V gene TRBV4-2 combines with J gene TRBJ2-5, with TRBD2 matching over 9 bases. Trimming cost V 0 bases and J 2 bases; bases outside gene matches: 16. CDR3 size: 20 residues. Germline-derived CDR1 and CDR2 are LGHNA and YNFKEQ. In DNA form, the CDR3 reads TGTGCCAGCAGCCAAGAAGGGTGGGGAGGCCCTAGCGGGGCACAAGAGACCCAGTACTTC. Amino acids: CASSQEGWGGPSGAQETQYF.

V usage is TRBV4-2 and J usage is TRBJ2-7; no reliable D call. Germline V gene sequence: CDR1 LGHNA, CDR2 YNFKEQ. Trimming took 0 bases from V and 0 from J, leaving 12 bases between them. The CDR3 has 16 amino acids. The chain's CDR3 is CASSQDGGSPSYEQYF. The DNA for the CDR3 is TGTGCCAGCAGCCAAGATGGCGGCTCCCCCTCCTACGAGCAGTACTTC.

The chain links TRBV5-1 to TRBJ2-3; tentatively, D is TRBD2 (6 bases). Germline CDR1 and CDR2: SGHRS and YFSETQ. This CDR3 has 14 residues. The V end was cut by 4 bases, the J end by 6 bases, with 15 bases between. CDR3 loop: CASSPGTPTDTQYF. The DNA of the CDR3 is TGCGCCAGCAGCCCAGGGACTCCCACGGATACGCAGTATTTT. Using reference TRBV5-1 and TRBJ2-3 for the parts outside the CDR3, the full variable domain is KAGVTQTPRYLIKTRGQQVTLSCSPISGHRSVSWYQQTPGQGLQFLFEYFSETQRNKGNFPGRFSGRQFSNSRSEMNVSTLELGDSALYLCASSPGTPTDTQYFGPGTRLTVL.

The chain joins TRBV2 to TRBJ2-3, with 7 positions matching TRBD1. Looked up from germline, CDR1 is SNHLY and CDR2 is FYNNEI. There are 15 residues in the CDR3. With 7 bases clipped from V and 1 base from J, the junction kept 8 bases outside the gene matches. The CDR3 DNA follows: TGTGCCAGCAAGGGGGCAGGAGCCCGCACAGATACGCAGTATTTT. Translating gives CASKGAGARTDTQYF.

The gene calls are TRBV5-4 and TRBJ2-2, with D possibly TRBD2 on 6 matching bases. The CDR3 length is 12 residues. Germline CDR1 SGHNT, CDR2 YYREEE (reference sequence). Trimming removed 7 bases at V and 7 bases at J, with 11 bases between. This CDR3 is CASGASVGELFF. The DNA for the CDR3 is TGTGCCAGCGGCGCTAGCGTCGGGGAGCTGTTTTTT.

This rearrangement joins TRBV7-6 to TRBJ1-2; TRBD1 matches 7 bases. Per germline, CDR1 SGHVS and CDR2 FNYEAQ. The V gene end was trimmed by 0 bases and the J gene end by 6 bases; junction bases not matched to a gene: 10. The CDR3 is 16 amino acids. The CDR3 nucleotides are TGTGCCAGCAGCTTAGCGCCGGGCAGGGGGACAAATGGCTACACCTTC. Its translation is CASSLAPGRGTNGYTF.

J is TRBJ2-5 and V is TRBV7-9; TRBD1 matches at 7 bases. Unmatched junction bases numbered 6, after V lost 3 bases and J lost 2 bases. Germline values: CDR1 SEHNR, CDR2 FQNEAQ (reference sequence). The CDR3 is 15 amino acids. The CDR3 DNA reads as TGTGCCAGCAGCTTTGCGACAGGGCAACAAGAGACCCAGTACTTC. Amino acids: CASSFATGQQETQYF. Variable domain in full (rest from reference TRBV7-9 and TRBJ2-5): DTGVSQNPRHKITKRGQNVTFRCDPISEHNRLYWYRQTLGQGPEFLTYFQNEAQLEKSRLLSDRFSAERPKGSFSTLEIQRTEQGDSAMYLCASSFATGQQETQYFGPGTRLLVL.

This clone has a handful of counts. The chain recombines TRBV6-6 with TRBJ1-5, with D possibly TRBD1 on 5 matching bases. Germline CDR1 MNHNY, CDR2 SVGAGI (reference sequence). Deletions cut 8 bases from V and 1 base from J, with 12 bases between. CDR3 size: 14 residues. CDR3 loop: CASEIDSSNQPQHF. The CDR3 DNA sequence: TGTGCCAGCGAAATCGACAGCAGCAATCAGCCCCAGCATTTT.

For this clone: A read error may account for a junction end that differs from germline. The chain has TRBV19 and TRBJ2-1; 9 bases are shared with TRBD2. The CDR3 is 11 residues long. CDR1 is LNHDA, CDR2 SQIVND, per germline (reference sequence). Here the CDR3 reads CGAGGGNEQFF. CDR3 DNA: TGCGGGGCGGGAGGGGGCAATGAGCAGTTCTTC.

This chain links TRBV7-9 with TRBJ2-7, with 12 bases matching TRBD1. With 5 bases clipped from V and 5 bases from J, the junction kept 7 bases outside the gene matches. CDR1 SEHNR and CDR2 FQNEAQ come from the germline V gene (reference sequence). The CDR3 spans 15 residues. This chain's CDR3 is CASSISGTGGHEQYF. The DNA for the CDR3 is TGTGCCAGCAGCATTTCCGGGACAGGGGGCCACGAGCAGTACTTC. Based on the CDR3 plus reference TRBV7-9 and TRBJ2-7, the full variable domain is DTGVSQNPRHKITKRGQNVTFRCDPISEHNRLYWYRQTLGQGPEFLTYFQNEAQLEKSRLLSDRFSAERPKGSFSTLEIQRTEQGDSAMYLCASSISGTGGHEQYFGPGTRLTVT.

V is TRBV7-2 and J is TRBJ2-4, with TRBD1 matching 9 bases. CDR3 length: 16 residues. V lost 3 bases to trimming and J lost 0 bases; unmatched junction nucleotides: 3. In germline, CDR1 is SGHTA, CDR2 FQGNSA. This CDR3 reads CASSFGQGLAKNIQYF. The CDR3 DNA sequence: TGTGCCAGCAGCTTCGGACAGGGGCTAGCCAAAAACATTCAGTACTTC.

J is TRBJ2-3 and V is TRBV29-1; D call uncertain. Per germline, CDR1 SQVTM and CDR2 ANQGSEA. The germline V and J ends were trimmed by 8 bases and 1 base, with 10 bases remaining between them. The CDR3 loop spans 12 amino acids. CDR3 nucleotides: TGCAGCTCAAAAAGGGGCACAGATACGCAGTATTTT. It encodes CSSKRGTDTQYF.

This clone was seen a single time. This chain links TRBV14 with TRBJ2-3, with D perhaps TRBD1 (5 bases). V was shortened by 5 bases and J by 6 bases, with 12 bases between the two germline ends. Germline CDR1 reads SGHDN; CDR2 reads FVKESK. The CDR3 is 13 amino acids. CDR3 DNA sequence: TGTGCCAGCAGCGCCCAGGGTGCGGATACGCAGTATTTT. As protein: CASSAQGADTQYF.

This clone has a single count. The germline gene is not matched at one end of the junction; a read error may be the cause. This chain uses TRBV7-7 with TRBJ2-7, with 11 bases matching TRBD1. Germline loops: CDR1 SSHAT, CDR2 FNYEAQ (reference sequence). The CDR3 covers 14 residues. The CDR3 DNA sequence: TGTGCTAGCAGCCCTAGGGGGACAGGGGGCGAGCAGTACTTC. This gives the protein CASSPRGTGGEQYF.

This rearrangement joins TRBV10-3 to TRBJ2-2; D perhaps matches TRBD2 (5 bases). Germline values: CDR1 ENHRY, CDR2 SYGVKD. The CDR3 spans 13 residues. V dropped 4 bases and J dropped 2 bases, with 5 bases sitting between them. The CDR3 nucleotides read TGTGCCATCAGTGGGACTAACACCGGGGAGCTGTTTTTT. Its protein product is CAISGTNTGELFF.

This sequence joins TRBV7-9 and TRBJ1-1; D is undetermined. Trimming cost V 1 base and J 7 bases, with 4 bases left between them. CDR3 length: 11 residues. Germline assignment: CDR1 SEHNR and CDR2 FQNEAQ (reference sequence). The CDR3: CASSLDGEAFF. Here the CDR3 DNA reads TGTGCCAGCAGCTTAGACGGTGAAGCTTTCTTT.